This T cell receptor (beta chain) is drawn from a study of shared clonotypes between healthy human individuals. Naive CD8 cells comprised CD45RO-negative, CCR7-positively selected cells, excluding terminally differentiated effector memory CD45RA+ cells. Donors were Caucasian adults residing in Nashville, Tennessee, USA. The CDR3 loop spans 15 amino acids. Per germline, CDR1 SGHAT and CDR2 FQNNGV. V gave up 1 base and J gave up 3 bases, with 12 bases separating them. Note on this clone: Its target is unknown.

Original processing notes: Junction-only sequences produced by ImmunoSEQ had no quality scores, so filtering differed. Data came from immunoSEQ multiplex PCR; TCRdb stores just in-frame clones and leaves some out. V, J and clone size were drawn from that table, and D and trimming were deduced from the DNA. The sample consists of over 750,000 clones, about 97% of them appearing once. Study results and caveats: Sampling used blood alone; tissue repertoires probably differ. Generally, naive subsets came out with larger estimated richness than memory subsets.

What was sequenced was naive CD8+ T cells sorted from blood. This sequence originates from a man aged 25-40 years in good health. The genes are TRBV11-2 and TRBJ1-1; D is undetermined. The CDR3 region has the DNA TGTGCCAGCAGCTTAGGCCGGGTTTTAGACACTGAAGCTTTCTTT. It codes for CASSLGRVLDTEAFF. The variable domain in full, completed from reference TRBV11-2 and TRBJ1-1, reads EAGVAQSPRYKIIEKRQSVAFWCNPISGHATLYWYQQILGQGPKLLIQFQNNGVVDDSQLPKDRFSAERLKGVDSTLKIQPAKLEDSAVYLCASSLGRVLDTEAFFGQGTRLTVV.